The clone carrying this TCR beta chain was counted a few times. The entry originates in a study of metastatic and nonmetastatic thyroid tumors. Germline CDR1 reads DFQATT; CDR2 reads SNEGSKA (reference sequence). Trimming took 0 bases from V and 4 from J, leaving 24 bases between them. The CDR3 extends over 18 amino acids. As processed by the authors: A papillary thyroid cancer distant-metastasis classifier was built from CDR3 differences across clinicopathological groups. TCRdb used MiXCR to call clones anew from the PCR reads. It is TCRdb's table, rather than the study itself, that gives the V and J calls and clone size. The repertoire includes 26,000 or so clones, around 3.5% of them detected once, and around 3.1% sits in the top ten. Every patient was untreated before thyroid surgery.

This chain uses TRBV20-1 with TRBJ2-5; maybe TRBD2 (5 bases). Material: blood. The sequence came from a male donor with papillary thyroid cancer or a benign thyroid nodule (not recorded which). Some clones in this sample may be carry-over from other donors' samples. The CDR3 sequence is CSARDPSSLASMLETQYF. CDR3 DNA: TGCAGTGCTAGAGACCCTTCCTCCCTGGCTAGCATGTTAGAGACCCAGTACTTC.